This T cell receptor beta chain was retrieved from a study of molecular identifiers for immune sequencing clone quantification. CD8+CD4-CCR7+CD45RA+ sorting gave the naive CD8 T cells. With listed TCR primers and previously described methods, bulk TCR libraries were prepared. Each CDR3 protein is one row after TCRdb ran MiXCR on the PCR reads. The profile shows about 640,000 distinct CDR3 sequences, 15% to 20% of them singletons. V dropped 3 bases and J dropped 8 bases, with 14 bases sitting between them. This CDR3 is 14 amino acids long. The V gene's germline CDR1 is LNHDA and CDR2 SQIVND (reference sequence).

Material for sequencing was naive CD8+ T cells from blood, with Jurkat cell RNA spiked in. Documented subset: FACS-sorted CD8+CD4-CCR7+CD45RA+ naive T cells. The chain combines TRBV19 with TRBJ2-1; D is unclear. This receptor was obtained from a human donor in good health. Some libraries in this study had Jurkat cell RNA spiked in. CDR3: CASSIWAIEHEQFF. DNA of the CDR3: TGTGCCAGTAGTATTTGGGCAATTGAGCATGAGCAGTTCTTC.